This T cell receptor beta chain was retrieved from a study of T cells in Graves' hyperthyroidism and ophthalmopathy. About the study: Peripheral blood was taken when the disease was first diagnosed, before any treatment began.

Germline CDR1 reads MDHEN; CDR2 reads SYDVKM. The CDR3 consists of 13 residues. V was trimmed by 1 base and J by 8 bases, leaving 11 bases between them. In this sample, this clonotype turned up many times. Its antigen is unidentified. The CDR3 regions of TCR beta were amplified from RNA transcripts. The HTBI primer set drove a first-round RT-PCR of the TCR CDR3. TCRdb independently ran MiXCR on the multiplex PCR reads; one entry per CDR3 protein. The data show hundreds of thousands of distinct CDR3 sequences, more than 15% seen once. Study-wide results and caveats: In the blood, most expanded thyroid clonotypes above 0.001 appeared as well.

The gene calls are TRBV28 and TRBJ1-1; D is unclear. Sequenced: blood. The clonotype comes from a woman aged 18-35 years with Graves' hyperthyroidism. CDR3 coding DNA: TGTGCCAGCAGTTTATCTTGGGTAGCGGAAGCTTTCTTT. Amino acids: CASSLSWVAEAFF.